Listed below are T cell receptor beta chains from one sample, sequenced in a study of early T cells in non-severe SARS-CoV-2 infection. MiXCR, run by TCRdb on the 5' RACE reads, gives a single entry per CDR3 protein. The table lists 20,000 to 30,000 distinct CDR3 sequences, under 5% of them singletons. The specimen was whole blood. These TCRs come from an adult who was a healthcare worker with PCR-confirmed SARS-CoV-2 infection or an uninfected control (not recorded which). CDR3s include the opening cysteine and the closing phenylalanine or tryptophan.

CASREAGFSYEQYF,TRBJ2-7,TRBV18
CASSLSGTGRGTGELFF,TRBJ2-2,TRBV5-6
CASSQDIGSAYGYTF,TRBJ1-2,TRBV14
CSARIAGGSYGFF,TRBJ2-1,TRBV20-1
CASSQTTSGLNEQFF,TRBJ2-1,TRBV4-3
CASSLDAGTTEAFF,TRBJ1-1,TRBV7-6
CASSSQGALNTEAFF,TRBJ1-1,TRBV5-5
CASSYIRATGLGEQYF,TRBJ2-7,TRBV6-5
CASSLPSGSYNEQFF,TRBJ2-1,TRBV11-2
CASSVDSVEMNEQFF,TRBJ2-1,TRBV9
CASSLRRGNSPLHF,TRBJ1-6,TRBV7-2
CASSGLNTEAFF,TRBJ1-1,TRBV25-1
CATLTSREQYF,TRBJ2-7,TRBV24-1
CASSPRGTSGSSSYNEQFF,TRBJ2-1,TRBV11-2
CASSPTRARTERQYF,TRBJ2-7,TRBV7-9
CASSLVESKSGELFF,TRBJ2-2,TRBV7-2
CATSARQGGKIGELFF,TRBJ2-2,TRBV24-1
CASSIRGGQPQHF,TRBJ1-5,TRBV19
CASSQDFRGKPREQYF,TRBJ2-7,TRBV4-1
CASTEGDPSENTIYF,TRBJ1-3,TRBV5-4
CASSLVQSSYEQYF,TRBJ2-7,TRBV11-2
CASTPGLNQPQHF,TRBJ1-5,TRBV2
CAWSEGLLGGAQYF,TRBJ2-3,TRBV30
CASSGRPKNIQYF,TRBJ2-4,TRBV3-1
CASSEKWVVEGAKMAKNIQYF,TRBJ2-4,TRBV2
CASSRGAQETQYF,TRBJ2-5,TRBV18
CSALDRGRLETQYF,TRBJ2-5,TRBV29-1
CASRSQGTGNQPQHF,TRBJ1-5,TRBV19
CASSYVRGGAGELFF,TRBJ2-2,TRBV7-6
CASSDQREYNEQFF,TRBJ2-1,TRBV10-2
CASSYRRDSSSYEQYF,TRBJ2-7,TRBV6-2/TRBV6-3
CASSEVASGANEQFF,TRBJ2-1,TRBV6-1
CASRPTGRNQPQHF,TRBJ1-5,TRBV19
CASSQGGYDTEAFF,TRBJ1-1,TRBV3-1
CASSYSTQVGAQHF,TRBJ1-5,TRBV6-6
CSARSPSGNSYEQYF,TRBJ2-7,TRBV20-1
CASSQDRESFNEKLFF,TRBJ1-4,TRBV3-1
CASSFDRVKSNEQFF,TRBJ2-1,TRBV6-1
CSVEDQNGRANEQFF,TRBJ2-1,TRBV29-1
CSAGRTSNEQFF,TRBJ2-1,TRBV20-1
CASSLGISYGYTF,TRBJ1-2,TRBV27
CSALSTITQETQYF,TRBJ2-5,TRBV20-1
CSARDGITRWPQHF,TRBJ1-5,TRBV20-1
CASRYPGLQGGYTF,TRBJ1-2,TRBV4-1
CASSLAPRTETQYF,TRBJ2-5,TRBV7-3